The present TCR beta chain was sequenced within a study of identical twins. Study-wide results and caveats: High-abundance cord blood beta clonotypes had fewer insertions; memory repertoires showed none. The conclusions drew on cross-sectional statistical analysis instead of tracking the same donors. Out-of-frame alpha sequences shared by twins showed excess low generation probability.

Many counts were recorded for this clonotype. Antigen specificity is unknown. Template switching added a universal primer site, and cDNA bore unique molecular identifiers. MiXCR, applied by TCRdb to the 5' RACE reads, yields one record per CDR3 protein. The profile shows under 250,000 distinct CDR3 sequences, around 6.9% of them singletons. A further study also used this sample, focusing on yellow fever vaccine responses in identical twins.

This TCR was recovered from a woman aged 18 to 35 in good health. Input material: memory (CD45RO+) T cells sorted from blood.

Here the CDR3 DNA reads TGTGCCAGCAGTTACAGCAGGGACGGCCGGAGTGAGCAGTTCTTC. Amino acids: CASSYSRDGRSEQFF. The chain links TRBV6-5 to TRBJ2-1; D may be TRBD1 or TRBD2 (5 bases each). CDR3 length equals 15 residues. Germline V gives CDR1 MNHEY, CDR2 SVGAGI. V lost 2 bases, J lost 9 bases, and 17 bases lay in between.